This entry features one T cell receptor (beta chain) sequence. The antigen is undetermined. These data come from a study of OX40 agonist ivuxolimab in advanced cancers. Overall study: All patients had ivuxolimab intravenously every 2 weeks at 0.01 to 10 mg/kg. Broader study findings: At 0.1 to 3.0 mg/kg and by week 6, clonal expansion occurred in CD4+ and CD8+ blood T cells.

Measured with immunoSEQ multiplex PCR; TCRdb has only the in-frame clones, and not every one. In the table there are some 35,000 clones, approximately 79% of which are singletons. Autoimmune disease history or systemic immunosuppression led to patient exclusion. The ends lost 6 bases at V and 5 bases at J; junction bases unmatched: 8. The germline CDR1 and CDR2 sequences are KGHSH and LQKENI. CDR3 length equals 15 residues. This receptor was obtained from an adult with an advanced solid tumor such as melanoma, head and neck, liver or kidney cancer. The sequences come from CD4+ or CD8+ T cells sorted from blood, collected in a trial of the OX40 agonist ivuxolimab. This chain joins TRBV18 and TRBJ1-5; 9 bases are shared with TRBD1. The CDR3 protein is CASSLDRGVYQPQHF. The CDR3 DNA reads TGTGCCAGCTCGTTGGACAGGGGTGTATATCAGCCCCAGCATTTT.